This TCR beta chain came from a study of Ad26.COV2.S vaccination and SARS-CoV-2 variants. Study conclusions and caveats: There was reportedly substantial breadth in spike-specific CD8+ and CD4+ T cell responses after vaccination. Placebo recipients had lower spike-specific TCR breadth than vaccine recipients.

Sequencing used immunoSEQ multiplex PCR; TCRdb keeps in-frame clones, though not all of them. The data contain 180,000 or so clones, around nine tenths of them singletons. With regard to this clone: Its cognate antigen is unknown.

Germline CDR1 is KGHDR and CDR2 is SFDVKD. V dropped 4 bases and J dropped 3; count of bases not matched to a gene: 3. CDR3 length: 14 amino acids. This receptor was obtained from a human donor who had recovered from COVID-19. The chain links TRBV24-1 to TRBJ2-5; 8 bases map to TRBD1. The specimen comprised peripheral blood, sampled after recovery from COVID-19. DNA for the CDR3: TGTGCCACCAGTGAGCCGACAGGGGAAGAGACCCAGTACTTC. This codes for CATSEPTGEETQYF.